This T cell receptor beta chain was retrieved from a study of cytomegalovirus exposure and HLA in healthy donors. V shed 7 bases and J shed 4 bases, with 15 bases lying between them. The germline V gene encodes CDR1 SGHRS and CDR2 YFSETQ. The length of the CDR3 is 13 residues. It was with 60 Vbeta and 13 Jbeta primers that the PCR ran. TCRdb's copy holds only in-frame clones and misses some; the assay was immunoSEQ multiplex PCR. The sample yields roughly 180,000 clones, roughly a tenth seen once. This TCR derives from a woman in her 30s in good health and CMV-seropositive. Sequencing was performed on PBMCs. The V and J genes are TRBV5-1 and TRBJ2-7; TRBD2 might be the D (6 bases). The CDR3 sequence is CASGMIGGYEQYF. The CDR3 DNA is TGCGCCAGCGGTATGATCGGGGGTTACGAGCAGTACTTC. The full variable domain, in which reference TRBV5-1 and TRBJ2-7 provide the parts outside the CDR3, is KAGVTQTPRYLIKTRGQQVTLSCSPISGHRSVSWYQQTPGQGLQFLFEYFSETQRNKGNFPGRFSGRQFSNSRSEMNVSTLELGDSALYLCASGMIGGYEQYFGPGTRLTVT.